These 29 T cell receptor beta chains were all obtained from the same sample, sequenced in a study of vaccination effects on CD4 cells after COVID-19. Antigens of these TCRs are unknown. Sequencing in the ViraFEST assay came after antigen-specific CD4+ T cells had been expanded with viral peptide pools, which were used to stimulate PBMC. Following 10 days of culture, CD4+ T cells were isolated. Having tested negative for nucleocapsid antibodies, the vaccine recipients showed no prior SARS-CoV-2 infection. The repertoire was sequenced with immunoSEQ multiplex PCR; TCRdb's copy has only in-frame clones and lacks some. The table includes 71,000 or so clones, approximately 70% detected once. The sample in question was CD4+ T cells from PBMCs cultured with HCoV-OC43 spike peptides, obtained before COVID-19 vaccination. Subset denoted: HCoV-OC43 spike overlapping peptide pool stimulation. Receptors originate from a human donor who received a COVID-19 vaccine.

V usage is TRBV10-1 and J usage is TRBJ2-2; perhaps TRBD1 as D (6 bases). Trimming cost V 10 bases and J 7 bases, with 16 bases left between them. Germline V gives CDR1 WNHNN, CDR2 SYGVQD (reference sequence). CDR3 size: 13 residues. The CDR3 here is CATVGTLHGELFF. In DNA, the CDR3 is TGCGCCACCGTGGGGACATTACACGGGGAGCTGTTTTTT.

There are a few counts of this clone. V usage is TRBV5-1 and J usage is TRBJ2-7; 7 bases are a match to TRBD2. J gave up 5 bases and V 7 bases, and 3 bases lay outside the gene matches. This CDR3 spans 11 amino acids. Per germline, CDR1 SGHRS and CDR2 YFSETQ. The CDR3: CASFRGDEQYV. DNA of the CDR3: TGCGCCAGCTTCCGGGGGGACGAGCAGTACGTC.

V gene TRBV6-6 combines with J gene TRBJ2-3; 8 bases are shared with TRBD2. Trimming at V came to 4 bases and at J to 0 bases, leaving 6 bases not matched to a gene. The length of the CDR3 is 16 residues. Germline V gene data show CDR1 as MNHNY and CDR2 as SVGAGI (reference sequence). The CDR3 nucleotides read TGTGCCAGCAGTTCTCACAGCGGGGGTAGCACAGATACGCAGTATTTT. Translating it yields CASSSHSGGSTDTQYF.

V usage is TRBV30 and J usage is TRBJ1-5, with no clear D. With 2 bases removed from V and 2 bases from J, the gap between germline ends came to 13 bases. The V gene's germline CDR1 is GTSNPN and CDR2 SVGIG (reference sequence). This CDR3 comprises 15 residues. As DNA, the CDR3 is TGTGCCTGGAGTTGGGAGGGTCGTGGCAATCAGCCCCAGCATTTT. It specifies CAWSWEGRGNQPQHF.

This rearrangement joins TRBV9 to TRBJ2-1; 7 bases map to TRBD2. This CDR3 comprises 15 residues. Per germline, CDR1 SGDLS and CDR2 YYNGEE. The trim removed 4 bases at V and 5 bases at J, leaving 9 bases unmatched. The CDR3 DNA reads TGTGCCAGCAGCCCCTCAGGCGCGGGGGACAATGAGCAGTTCTTC. The encoded protein is CASSPSGAGDNEQFF.

There are a few counts of this clone. The V call is TRBV30, the J call TRBJ2-2; possible D gene TRBD2, 6 bases. Trimming shortened V by 1 base and J by 1 base, and 10 bases separated the two germline ends. The CDR3 length is 15 residues. In germline, CDR1 is GTSNPN, CDR2 SVGIG (reference sequence). CDR3 in DNA: TGTGCCTGGAGTGGGAGGGGTCGGAACACCGGGGAGCTGTTTTTT. Its translation is CAWSGRGRNTGELFF.

The rearrangement joins TRBV19 to TRBJ1-2; unclear D gene. The length of the CDR3 is 15 residues. Germline CDR1 and CDR2: LNHDA and SQIVND (reference sequence). V was pared by 1 base and J by 2 bases, with 11 bases between. This CDR3 is CASSIAPHGNYGYTF. The CDR3 bases are TGTGCCAGTAGTATAGCCCCCCACGGGAACTATGGCTACACCTTC.

This clone came up a few times. This chain connects TRBV15 to TRBJ2-1; TRBD1 matches 9 bases. Germline CDR1 reads LNHNV; CDR2 reads YYDKDF (reference sequence). The CDR3 loop spans 17 amino acids. Trimming removed 4 bases from V and 0 bases from J; junction bases left unmatched: 7. CDR3 sequence reads: CATSTQGARISYNEQFF. In DNA form, the CDR3 reads TGTGCCACCAGCACACAGGGGGCGCGGATCTCCTACAATGAGCAGTTCTTC.

The V gene is TRBV14, the J gene TRBJ1-1, with a possible D match to TRBD1 (5 bases). With 4 bases removed from V and 11 bases from J, the gap between germline ends came to 20 bases. The CDR3 spans 14 residues. The germline gives CDR1 SGHDN, CDR2 FVKESK. CDR3 loop: CASSRDGVWGVAFF. The CDR3 DNA sequence: TGTGCCAGCAGCCGCGACGGAGTTTGGGGGGTCGCTTTCTTT.

This clone was detected only once. The chain combines TRBV5-1 with TRBJ2-6; 7 nucleotides line up with TRBD1. This CDR3 has 18 residues. Germline V gene data show CDR1 as SGHRS and CDR2 as YFSETQ. V was pared by 0 bases and J by 1 base, with 7 bases of the junction left unmatched. CDR3 residues: CASSLENRGISGANVLTF. The DNA of the CDR3 is TGCGCCAGCAGCTTGGAGAACAGGGGAATTTCTGGGGCCAACGTCCTGACTTTC.

This chain links TRBV4-2 with TRBJ1-6, with D hard to call. From germline, CDR1 is LGHNA and CDR2 YNFKEQ. The CDR3 contains 15 residues. Trimming shortened V by 1 base and J by 6 bases, and 10 bases separated the two germline ends. The CDR3 region is CASSQVEGSNSPLHF. The CDR3 bases are TGTGCCAGCAGCCAAGTAGAAGGGTCTAATTCACCCCTCCACTTT.

The chain has TRBV6-5 and TRBJ1-1, with D unclear. Germline V lookup: CDR1 MNHEY, CDR2 SVGAGI. The CDR3 is 13 amino acids. The V gene lost 5 bases and the J gene lost 4 bases, with 11 bases spanning the gap. CDR3 amino acids: CASSILEGTEAFF. The DNA of the CDR3 is TGTGCCAGCAGTATACTGGAGGGCACTGAAGCTTTCTTT.

The chain has TRBV5-1 and TRBJ2-5; no clear D. The CDR3 has 14 residues. Germline CDR1 SGHRS, CDR2 YFSETQ. With 1 base removed from V and 5 bases from J, the gap between germline ends came to 12 bases. The CDR3 nucleotides are TGCGCCAGCAGCTTGCAAGGGCTTCGCGAGACCCAGTACTTC. Translating it yields CASSLQGLRETQYF.

The rearrangement joins TRBV10-2 to TRBJ1-2; D is uncertain. Germline CDR1 and CDR2: WSHSY and SAAADI. CDR3 length: 13 residues. The germline V and J ends were trimmed by 3 bases and 8 bases, with 13 bases remaining between them. The CDR3 protein is CASSDADTLGYTF. The CDR3, as DNA: TGCGCCAGCAGTGACGCCGACACACTAGGCTACACCTTC.

As regards this clone: Because the CDR3 is missing its conserved closing phenylalanine or tryptophan, this is likely a read error. The DNA is left out, because the CDR3 cannot be placed on it with certainty; the CDR3 is given as TCRdb lists it. The rearrangement uses TRBV4-2 and TRBJ2-7; the table's D call of TRBD2 was not tested on the DNA. 13 amino acids form the CDR3, both terminal residues included. Germline V gene lookup returns CDR1 LGHNA and CDR2 YNFKEQ. The chain's CDR3 is CASSQDRGTDLVI.

The chain has TRBV4-1 and TRBJ1-1; weak D call: TRBD1 (5 bases). Trimming took 0 bases from V and 4 from J, leaving 12 bases between them. Germline V lookup: CDR1 MGHRA, CDR2 YSYEKL. The CDR3 length is 15 residues. CDR3 DNA: TGCGCCAGCAGCCAAGACAGGGCCGCCAGCACTGAAGCTTTCTTT. It translates to CASSQDRAASTEAFF.

This clone was detected a few times. J is TRBJ2-1 and V is TRBV7-3; TRBD2 agrees at 8 bases. Germline V gene sequence: CDR1 SGHTA, CDR2 FQGTGA. Trimming at V came to 0 bases and at J to 12 bases, leaving 4 bases not matched to a gene. The CDR3 has 13 residues. The CDR3 DNA reads as TGTGCCAGCAGCTTAACGGCGAGCGGGGGGCAGTTCTTC. Protein: CASSLTASGGQFF. The entire variable domain, with the rest obtained from reference TRBV7-3 and TRBJ2-1, is as follows: GAGVSQTPSNKVTEKGKYVELRCDPISGHTALYWYRQSLGQGPEFLIYFQGTGAADDSGLPNDRFFAVRPEGSVSTLKIQRTERGDSAVYLCASSLTASGGQFFGPGTRLTVL.

This clone turned up a few times. Additional DNA sequences in this sample encode the identical CDR3. The chain uses TRBV2 and TRBJ2-1; D is possibly TRBD1 (6 bases). This CDR3 contains 15 residues. Germline CDR1 reads SNHLY; CDR2 reads FYNNEI. Trimming cost V 4 bases and J 0 bases, with 10 bases left between them. DNA for the CDR3: TGTGCCAGCAGTGCCCAGGGGAGCTCCTACAATGAGCAGTTCTTC. Protein product: CASSAQGSSYNEQFF.

This chain joins TRBV5-1 and TRBJ1-3, with TRBD1 identical over 8 bases. CDR3 length: 14 amino acids. The junction had 4 bases not matched to a gene; V was cut back by 4 bases and J by 4 bases. The germline gives CDR1 SGHRS, CDR2 YFSETQ. CDR3 amino acids: CASSLTGDGNTIYF. The CDR3 DNA reads as TGCGCCAGCAGCCTGACAGGGGACGGAAACACCATATATTTT. The whole variable domain, remainder taken from reference TRBV5-1 and TRBJ1-3, is KAGVTQTPRYLIKTRGQQVTLSCSPISGHRSVSWYQQTPGQGLQFLFEYFSETQRNKGNFPGRFSGRQFSNSRSEMNVSTLELGDSALYLCASSLTGDGNTIYFGEGSWLTVV.

This clone was seen only once. V and J are TRBV9 and TRBJ2-3, with D uncertain. V was trimmed by 0 bases and J by 4 bases, leaving 12 bases between them. Looked up from germline, CDR1 is SGDLS and CDR2 is YYNGEE. The CDR3 length is 15 residues. CDR3 nucleotides: TGTGCCAGCAGCGTAGGAGCCCTCGGCGCAGATACGCAGTATTTT. Protein sequence: CASSVGALGADTQYF.

This clone was counted a few times. The J gene is TRBJ2-3, the V gene TRBV24-1, with TRBD1 identical over 9 bases. The V gene end was trimmed by 3 bases and the J gene end by 6 bases; junction bases not matched to a gene: 15. This CDR3 has 18 amino acids. Germline CDR1 KGHDR, CDR2 SFDVKD. CDR3 DNA: TGTGCCACCAGTGATGCCTGGGACAGGGATTTCGGTAAGGATACGCAGTATTTT. Translation: CATSDAWDRDFGKDTQYF.

This clone has just a few counts. The chain joins TRBV4-1 to TRBJ2-2; D might be TRBD1 or TRBD2, each matching 5 bases. Germline V lookup: CDR1 MGHRA, CDR2 YSYEKL. The CDR3 is made up of 14 amino acids. Trimming took 4 bases from V and 4 from J, leaving 10 bases between them. The chain's CDR3 is CASSRDGLTGELFF. The CDR3 DNA sequence: TGCGCCAGCAGCCGGGACGGCCTCACCGGGGAGCTGTTTTTT.

V usage is TRBV5-8 and J usage is TRBJ2-5; D may be TRBD2 (6 bases). Looked up from germline, CDR1 is SGHTS and CDR2 is YDEGEE. This CDR3 is built from 15 residues. With 4 bases removed from V and 0 bases from J, the gap between germline ends came to 13 bases. The CDR3 here is CASSLSRLDQETQYF. CDR3 nucleotides: TGTGCCAGCAGCCTCAGTAGACTAGACCAAGAGACCCAGTACTTC.

The gene calls are TRBV28 and TRBJ2-5; maybe TRBD1 (6 bases). The CDR3 runs 13 residues. CDR1 MDHEN and CDR2 SYDVKM come from the germline V gene. CDR3: CLSGHSRGETQYF. Here the CDR3 DNA reads TGTTTATCGGGACACTCAAGAGGGGAGACCCAGTACTTC. Complete variable domain (other parts from reference TRBV28 and TRBJ2-5): DVKVTQSSRYLVKRTGEKVFLECVQDMDHENMFWYRQDPGLGLRLIYFSYDVKMKEKGDIPEGYSVSREKKERFSLILESASTNQTSMYLCLSGHSRGETQYFGPGTRLLVL.

The rearrangement joins TRBV20-1 to TRBJ1-1, with unresolved D. Looked up from germline, CDR1 is DFQATT and CDR2 is SNEGSKA (reference sequence). This CDR3 is 11 amino acids long. Trimming took off 2 bases at V and 10 bases at J, with 11 bases between the two ends. The CDR3 nucleotides read TGCAGTGCTAGATACGGGATGTCAGCTTTCTTT. Encoded protein: CSARYGMSAFF.

As regards this clone: At one boundary the junction diverges from the germline segment, which might be a read error. The chain recombines TRBV3-1 (or the pseudogene TRBV3-2) with TRBJ2-1; perhaps TRBD2 as D (6 bases). Germline V gene data show CDR1 as LGHDT and CDR2 as YNNKEL (reference sequence). CDR3 length equals 12 residues. The CDR3 DNA sequence: TGTGCCAGCAGCCAAGATCATTCGACGGGGGTCTTC. Translated: CASSQDHSTGVF.

The chain couples TRBV5-1 to TRBJ2-4, with 9 bases aligning to TRBD1. The germline CDR1 and CDR2 sequences are SGHRS and YFSETQ. With 4 bases clipped from V and 7 bases from J, the junction kept 6 bases outside the gene matches. This CDR3 is built from 14 residues. The CDR3 protein is CASSRDREINIQYF. The CDR3, as DNA: TGCGCCAGCAGCCGGGACAGGGAAATTAACATTCAGTACTTC.

The CDR3: CASSPDRGGNQPQHF. Written as DNA, the CDR3 is TGTGCCAGCAGCCCCGACAGGGGCGGCAATCAGCCCCAGCATTTT. This sequence joins TRBV6-5 and TRBJ1-5, with TRBD1 matching over 8 bases. There are 15 residues in the CDR3. The V segment lost 6 bases and the J segment 2 bases; nucleotides outside the gene matches: 6. The germline V gene encodes CDR1 MNHEY and CDR2 SVGAGI.

The chain has TRBV12-5 and TRBJ1-2, with D maybe TRBD1 (5 bases). V was pared by 7 bases and J by 4 bases, with 10 bases between. The CDR3 covers 12 residues. Germline V gene sequence: CDR1 LGHNT, CDR2 FRNRAP. The CDR3 DNA follows: TGTGCTAGTGCAAGGGACGCCTATGGCTACACCTTC. Translated, it gives CASARDAYGYTF.